This T cell receptor (beta chain) was identified during a study of cytomegalovirus exposure and HLA in healthy donors. The PCR used 60 Vbeta and 13 Jbeta primers. Profiled with immunoSEQ multiplex PCR; TCRdb holds only in-frame clones, not every one. The sample records 130,000 to 150,000 clones, 64% being singletons. Broader study findings: In an earlier analysis, about 87% or about 30%: the productive usage of most TCR beta V segments. When a later analysis compared HLA-associated TCR beta chains with equally common others, the HLA-associated chains turned out to be more clonally expanded and to have lower generation probabilities. Excluded: some indistinguishable V segments such as TRBV6-2 and TRBV6-3.

On this clone itself: As yet, its antigen is unknown.

Regarding donors, all were healthy bone marrow donors. Between the trimmed V and J ends, which lost 5 bases and 0 bases, there was a span of 5 bases. The CDR3 spans 14 residues. Per the germline V gene, CDR1 is MDHEN and CDR2 is SYDVKM. The material sequenced was PBMCs. This TCR was sampled from a woman in her twenties or thirties in good health and CMV-seropositive. The chain carries TRBV28 and TRBJ2-6; D uncertain. The CDR3 bases are TGTGCCAGCAGTATAATCTCTGGGGCCAACGTCCTGACTTTC. It translates to CASSIISGANVLTF.